This TCR beta chain appears in the sequencing data of a study of T-cell memory formation after mild COVID-19. This clonotype was seen a handful of times. TCRdb re-analysed the 5' RACE reads in MiXCR, keeping a single row per CDR3 protein. This table holds 580,000 or so distinct CDR3 sequences, approximately 15% found once. The CDR3 spans 14 residues. Trimming pared 5 bases from V and 3 bases from J, leaving 14 bases between. Germline V gene lookup returns CDR1 MNHNS and CDR2 SASEGT. The V gene is TRBV6-1, the J gene TRBJ2-7; maybe TRBD2 (6 bases). Source material: PBMCs or a T cell subset sorted from them (not recorded which). This receptor was identified in an adult woman who had mild COVID-19 (a few samples of this study predate the infection). Cell type and time point are not known. CDR3 protein: CASSKIAVNYEQYF. CDR3 DNA sequence: TGTGCCAGCAGTAAAATAGCGGTTAACTACGAGCAGTACTTC.